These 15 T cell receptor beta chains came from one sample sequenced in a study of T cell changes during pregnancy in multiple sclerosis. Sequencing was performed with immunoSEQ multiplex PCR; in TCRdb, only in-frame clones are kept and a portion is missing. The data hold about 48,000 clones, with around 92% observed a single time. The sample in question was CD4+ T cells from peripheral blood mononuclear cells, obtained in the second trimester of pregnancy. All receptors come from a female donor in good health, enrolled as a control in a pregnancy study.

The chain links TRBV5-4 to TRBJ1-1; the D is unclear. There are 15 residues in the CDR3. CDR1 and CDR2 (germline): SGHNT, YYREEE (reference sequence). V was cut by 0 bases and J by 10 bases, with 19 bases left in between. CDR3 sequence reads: CASSLGGGSIIAAFF. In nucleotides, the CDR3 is TGTGCCAGCAGCTTGGGCGGTGGTTCGATTATAGCAGCTTTCTTT.

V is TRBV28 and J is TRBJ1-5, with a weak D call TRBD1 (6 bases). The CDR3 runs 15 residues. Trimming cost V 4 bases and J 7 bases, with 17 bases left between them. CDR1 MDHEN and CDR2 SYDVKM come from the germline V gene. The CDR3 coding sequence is TGTGCCAGCAGTTCTACTTACGGGACACCGCAGCCCCAGCATTTT. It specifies CASSSTYGTPQPQHF.

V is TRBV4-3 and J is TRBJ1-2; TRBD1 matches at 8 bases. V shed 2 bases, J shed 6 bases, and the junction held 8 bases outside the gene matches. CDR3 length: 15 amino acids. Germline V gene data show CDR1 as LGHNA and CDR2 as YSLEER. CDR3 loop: CASSQNAGGKDGYTF. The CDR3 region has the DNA TGCGCCAGCAGCCAAAACGCAGGGGGCAAAGATGGCTACACCTTC.

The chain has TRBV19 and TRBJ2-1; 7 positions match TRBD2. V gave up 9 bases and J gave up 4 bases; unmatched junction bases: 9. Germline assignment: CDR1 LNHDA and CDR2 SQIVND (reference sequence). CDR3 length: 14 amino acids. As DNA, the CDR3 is TGTGCCAGCAGAACTAGCGATCATTACAATGAGCAGTTCTTC. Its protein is CASRTSDHYNEQFF. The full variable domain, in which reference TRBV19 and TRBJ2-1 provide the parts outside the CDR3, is DGGITQSPKYLFRKEGQNVTLSCEQNLNHDAMYWYRQDPGQGLRLIYYSQIVNDFQKGDIAEGYSVSREKKESFPLTVTSAQKNPTAFYLCASRTSDHYNEQFFGPGTRLTVL.

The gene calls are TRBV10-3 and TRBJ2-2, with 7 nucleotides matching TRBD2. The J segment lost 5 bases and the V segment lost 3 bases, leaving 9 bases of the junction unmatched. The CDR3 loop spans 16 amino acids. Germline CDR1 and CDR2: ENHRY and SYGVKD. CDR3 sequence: CAISDKVAGKTGELFF. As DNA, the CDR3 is TGTGCCATCAGTGATAAGGTAGCGGGTAAGACCGGGGAGCTGTTTTTT.

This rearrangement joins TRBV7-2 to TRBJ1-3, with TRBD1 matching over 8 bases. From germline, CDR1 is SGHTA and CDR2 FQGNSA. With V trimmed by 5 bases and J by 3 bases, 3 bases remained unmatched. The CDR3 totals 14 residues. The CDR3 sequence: CASSVTGDGNTIYF. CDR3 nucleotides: TGTGCCAGCAGCGTGACAGGGGATGGAAACACCATATATTTT.

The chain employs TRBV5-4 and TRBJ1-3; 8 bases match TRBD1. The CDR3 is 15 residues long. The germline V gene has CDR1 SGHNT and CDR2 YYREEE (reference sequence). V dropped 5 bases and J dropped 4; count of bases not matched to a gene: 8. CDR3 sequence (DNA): TGTGCCAGCAGAGCTGACAGGGGAGTAGGAAACACCATATATTTT. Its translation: CASRADRGVGNTIYF.

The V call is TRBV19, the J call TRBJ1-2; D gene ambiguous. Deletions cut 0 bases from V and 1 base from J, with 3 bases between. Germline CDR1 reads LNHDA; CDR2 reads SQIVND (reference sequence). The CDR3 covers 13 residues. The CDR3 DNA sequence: TGTGCCAGTAGTATAGACCTTAACTATGGCTACACCTTC. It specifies CASSIDLNYGYTF.

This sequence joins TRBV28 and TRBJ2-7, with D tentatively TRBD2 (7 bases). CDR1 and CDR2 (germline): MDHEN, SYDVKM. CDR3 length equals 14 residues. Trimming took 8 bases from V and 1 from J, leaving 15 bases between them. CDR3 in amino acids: CASRGAGDSYEQYF. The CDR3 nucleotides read TGTGCCAGCCGGGGGGCAGGGGATTCCTACGAGCAGTACTTC.

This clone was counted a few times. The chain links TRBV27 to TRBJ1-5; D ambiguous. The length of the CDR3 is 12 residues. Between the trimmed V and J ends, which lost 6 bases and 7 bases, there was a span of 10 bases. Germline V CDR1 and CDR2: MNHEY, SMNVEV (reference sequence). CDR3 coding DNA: TGTGCCAGCAGCACCAATCGGCAGCCCCAGCATTTT. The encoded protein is CASSTNRQPQHF.

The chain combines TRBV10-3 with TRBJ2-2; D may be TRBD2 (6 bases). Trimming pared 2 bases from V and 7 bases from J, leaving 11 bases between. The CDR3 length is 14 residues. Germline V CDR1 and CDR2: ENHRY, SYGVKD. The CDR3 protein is CAISEGTRIGELFF. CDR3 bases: TGTGCCATCAGTGAGGGGACTCGGATCGGGGAGCTGTTTTTT.

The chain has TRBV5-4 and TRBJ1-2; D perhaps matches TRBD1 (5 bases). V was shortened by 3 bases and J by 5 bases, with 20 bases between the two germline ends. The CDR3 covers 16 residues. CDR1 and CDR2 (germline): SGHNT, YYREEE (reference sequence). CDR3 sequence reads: CASSSANPQGIYGYTF. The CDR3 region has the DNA TGTGCCAGCAGCTCCGCAAACCCTCAGGGAATTTATGGCTACACCTTC. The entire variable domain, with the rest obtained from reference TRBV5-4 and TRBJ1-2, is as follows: ETGVTQSPTHLIKTRGQQVTLRCSSQSGHNTVSWYQQALGQGPQFIFQYYREEENGRGNFPPRFSGLQFPNYSSELNVNALELDDSALYLCASSSANPQGIYGYTFGSGTRLTVV.

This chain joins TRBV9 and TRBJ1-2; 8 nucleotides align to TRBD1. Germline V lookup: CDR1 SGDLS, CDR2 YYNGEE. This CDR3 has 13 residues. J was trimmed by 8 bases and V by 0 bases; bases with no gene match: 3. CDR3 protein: CASSVEQGGGYTF. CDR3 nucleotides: TGTGCCAGCAGCGTAGAACAGGGGGGAGGCTACACCTTC.

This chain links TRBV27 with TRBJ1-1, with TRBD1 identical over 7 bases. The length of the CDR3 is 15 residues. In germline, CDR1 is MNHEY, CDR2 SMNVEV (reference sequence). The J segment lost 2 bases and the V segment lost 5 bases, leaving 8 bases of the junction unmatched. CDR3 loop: CASSRVDRANTEAFF. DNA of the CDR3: TGTGCCAGCAGTCGGGTAGACAGGGCAAACACTGAAGCTTTCTTT.

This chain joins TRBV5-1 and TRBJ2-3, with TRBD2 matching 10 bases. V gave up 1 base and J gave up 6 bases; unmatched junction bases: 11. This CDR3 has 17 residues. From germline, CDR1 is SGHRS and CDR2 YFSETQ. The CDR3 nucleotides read TGCGCCAGCAGCTTGAAGACTAGCGGGTTCCTCTCGGATACGCAGTATTTT. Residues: CASSLKTSGFLSDTQYF.